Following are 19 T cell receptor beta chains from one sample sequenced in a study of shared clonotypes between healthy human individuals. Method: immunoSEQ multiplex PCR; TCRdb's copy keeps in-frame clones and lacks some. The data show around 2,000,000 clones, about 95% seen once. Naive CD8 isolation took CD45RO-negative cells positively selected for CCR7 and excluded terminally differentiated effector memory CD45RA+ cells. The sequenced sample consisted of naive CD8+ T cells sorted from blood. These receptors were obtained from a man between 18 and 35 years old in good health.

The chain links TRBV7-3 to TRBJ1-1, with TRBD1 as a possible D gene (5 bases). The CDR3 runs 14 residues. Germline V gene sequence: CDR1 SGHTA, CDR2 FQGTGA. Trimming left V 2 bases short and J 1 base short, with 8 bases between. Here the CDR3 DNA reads TGTGCCAGCAGCTTAGCAGGGACGAACACTGAAGCTTTCTTT. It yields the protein CASSLAGTNTEAFF.

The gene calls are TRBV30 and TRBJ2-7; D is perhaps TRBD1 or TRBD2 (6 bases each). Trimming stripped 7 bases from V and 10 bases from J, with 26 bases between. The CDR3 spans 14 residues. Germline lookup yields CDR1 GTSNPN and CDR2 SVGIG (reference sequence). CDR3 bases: TGTGCCTTAGAATCCCAAACCGAGTCGGGGGCCCAGTACTTC. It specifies CALESQTESGAQYF.

CDR3 amino acids: CAWSVQSVGEQYF. CDR3 DNA sequence: TGTGCCTGGAGTGTACAATCGGTGGGCGAGCAGTACTTC. This chain connects TRBV30 to TRBJ2-7; no clear D. The V end was cut by 0 bases, the J end by 6 bases, with 12 bases between. The CDR3 consists of 13 residues. Germline loops: CDR1 GTSNPN, CDR2 SVGIG (reference sequence).

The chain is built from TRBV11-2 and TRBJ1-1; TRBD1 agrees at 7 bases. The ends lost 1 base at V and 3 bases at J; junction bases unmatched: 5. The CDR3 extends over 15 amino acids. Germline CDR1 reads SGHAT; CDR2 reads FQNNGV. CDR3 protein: CASSLAATGDTEAFF. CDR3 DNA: TGTGCCAGCAGCTTAGCAGCCACAGGGGACACTGAAGCTTTCTTT.

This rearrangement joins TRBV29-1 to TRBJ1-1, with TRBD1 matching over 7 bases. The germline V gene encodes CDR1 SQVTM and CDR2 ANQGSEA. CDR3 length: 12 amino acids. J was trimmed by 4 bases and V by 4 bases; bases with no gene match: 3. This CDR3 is CSVGQGFTEAFF. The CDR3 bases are TGCAGCGTTGGACAGGGTTTCACTGAAGCTTTCTTT.

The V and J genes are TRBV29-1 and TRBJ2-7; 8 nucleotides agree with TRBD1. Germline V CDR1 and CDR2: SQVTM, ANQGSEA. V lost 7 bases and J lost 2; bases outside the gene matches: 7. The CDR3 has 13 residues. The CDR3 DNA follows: TGCAGCGCAATTCACAGGGGGACCTACGAGCAGTACTTC. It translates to CSAIHRGTYEQYF.

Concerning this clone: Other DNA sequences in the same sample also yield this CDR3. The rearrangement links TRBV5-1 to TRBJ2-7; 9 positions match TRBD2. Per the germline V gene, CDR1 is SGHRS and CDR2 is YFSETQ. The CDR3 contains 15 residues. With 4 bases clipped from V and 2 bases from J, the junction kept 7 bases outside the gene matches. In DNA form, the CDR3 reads TGCGCCAGCAGCCCGACTAGCGGAGGAGCCTACGAGCAGTACTTC. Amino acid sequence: CASSPTSGGAYEQYF.

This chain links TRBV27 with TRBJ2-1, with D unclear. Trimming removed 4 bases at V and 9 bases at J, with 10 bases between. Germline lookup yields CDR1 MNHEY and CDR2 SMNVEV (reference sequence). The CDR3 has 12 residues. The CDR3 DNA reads TGTGCCAGCAGTTGGGTTAAGGGTGAGCAGTTCTTC. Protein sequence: CASSWVKGEQFF.

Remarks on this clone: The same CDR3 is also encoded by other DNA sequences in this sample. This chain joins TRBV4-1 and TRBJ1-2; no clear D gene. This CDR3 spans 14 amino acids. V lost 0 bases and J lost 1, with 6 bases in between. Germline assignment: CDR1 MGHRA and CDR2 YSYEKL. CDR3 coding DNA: TGCGCCAGCAGCCAAGATTCTGGTAACTATGGCTACACCTTC. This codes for CASSQDSGNYGYTF.

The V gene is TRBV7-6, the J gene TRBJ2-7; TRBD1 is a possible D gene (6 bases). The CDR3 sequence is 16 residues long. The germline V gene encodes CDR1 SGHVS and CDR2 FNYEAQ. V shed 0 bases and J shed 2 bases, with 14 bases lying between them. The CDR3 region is CASSLAQGFLTYEQYF. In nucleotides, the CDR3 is TGTGCCAGCAGCTTAGCGCAGGGGTTTCTTACCTACGAGCAGTACTTC.

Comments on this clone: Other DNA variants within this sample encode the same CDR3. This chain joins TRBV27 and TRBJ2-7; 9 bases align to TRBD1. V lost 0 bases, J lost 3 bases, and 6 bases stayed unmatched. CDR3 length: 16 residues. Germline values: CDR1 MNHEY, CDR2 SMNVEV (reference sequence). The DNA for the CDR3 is TGTGCCAGCAGTTTATCGGCCGGGACAGGGAGCTACGAGCAGTACTTC. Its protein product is CASSLSAGTGSYEQYF.

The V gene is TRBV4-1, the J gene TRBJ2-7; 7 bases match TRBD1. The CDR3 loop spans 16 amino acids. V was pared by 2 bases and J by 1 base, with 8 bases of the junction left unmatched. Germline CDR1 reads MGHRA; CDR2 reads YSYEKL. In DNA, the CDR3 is TGCGCCAGCAGCCAACCCAGACAGGGCGGGTCCTACGAGCAGTACTTC. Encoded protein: CASSQPRQGGSYEQYF.

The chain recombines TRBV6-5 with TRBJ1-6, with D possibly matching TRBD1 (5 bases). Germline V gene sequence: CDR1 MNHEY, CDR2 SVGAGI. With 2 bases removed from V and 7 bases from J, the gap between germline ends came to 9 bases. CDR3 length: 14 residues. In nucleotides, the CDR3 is TGTGCCAGCAGTTACACAGGTGAAAATTCACCCCTCCACTTT. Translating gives CASSYTGENSPLHF.

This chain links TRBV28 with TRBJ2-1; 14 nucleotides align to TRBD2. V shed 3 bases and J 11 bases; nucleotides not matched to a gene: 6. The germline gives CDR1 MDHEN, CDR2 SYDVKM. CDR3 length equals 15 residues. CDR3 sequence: CASSLLGTSGGQQFF. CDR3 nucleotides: TGTGCCAGCAGTTTGCTTGGGACTAGCGGGGGCCAGCAGTTCTTC.

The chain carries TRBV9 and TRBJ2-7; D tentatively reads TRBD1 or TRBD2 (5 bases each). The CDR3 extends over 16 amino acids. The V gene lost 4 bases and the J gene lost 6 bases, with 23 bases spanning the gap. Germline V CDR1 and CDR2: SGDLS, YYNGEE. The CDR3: CASSPMGTPVLGEQYF. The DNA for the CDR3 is TGTGCCAGCAGCCCGATGGGGACGCCTGTCCTTGGCGAGCAGTACTTC.

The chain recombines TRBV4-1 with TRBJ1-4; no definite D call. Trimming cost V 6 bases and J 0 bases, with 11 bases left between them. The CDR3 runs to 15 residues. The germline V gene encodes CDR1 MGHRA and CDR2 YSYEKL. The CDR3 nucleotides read TGCGCCAGCAGGTACACCGGGACAACTAATGAAAAACTGTTTTTT. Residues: CASRYTGTTNEKLFF.

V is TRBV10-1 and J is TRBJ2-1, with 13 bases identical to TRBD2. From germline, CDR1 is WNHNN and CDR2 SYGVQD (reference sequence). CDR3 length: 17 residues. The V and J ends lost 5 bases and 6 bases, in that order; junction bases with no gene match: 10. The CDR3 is CASSFRTSGSTINEQFF. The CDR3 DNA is TGCGCCAGCAGTTTTCGGACTAGCGGGAGTACTATCAATGAGCAGTTCTTC.

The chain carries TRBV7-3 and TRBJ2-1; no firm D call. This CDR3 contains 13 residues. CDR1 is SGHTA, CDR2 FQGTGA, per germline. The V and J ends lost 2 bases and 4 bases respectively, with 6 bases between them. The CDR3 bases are TGTGCCAGCAGCTTAGCGCAGTACAATGAGCAGTTCTTC. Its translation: CASSLAQYNEQFF.

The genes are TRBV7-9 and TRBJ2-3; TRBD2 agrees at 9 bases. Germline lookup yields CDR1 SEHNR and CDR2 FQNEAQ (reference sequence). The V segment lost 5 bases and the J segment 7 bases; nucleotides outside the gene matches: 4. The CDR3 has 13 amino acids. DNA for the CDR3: TGTGCCAGCAGCACCGGGACTAGCCATACGCAGTATTTT. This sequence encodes CASSTGTSHTQYF.